This T cell receptor (beta chain) emerged from a study of blood T cell repertoires in COVID-19 (TCRdb year 2020). Notes on the research overall: The collaborator samples originated in the United States, Italy and Spain and spanned the acute and convalescent phases of COVID-19. The material from the prospective study consisted of cDNA or gDNA derived from T cells, B-cell-depleted T cells, or PBMCs. The dataset comprised deeply sampled blood TCRbeta repertoires from subjects exposed to, actively infected with, or recovered from COVID-19. The repertoires were made available in a free public database intended to serve as a resource for research on the immune response to SARS-CoV-2. Samples were obtained from the ongoing ImmuneRACE study (first 160 participants) and from approximately 1,200 subjects provided by 6 global collaborators. A de-identified subject ID, COVID-19 status, age in years and sex were almost always included in the sample metadata. HLA class I and class II types, where available, came from metadata supplied by the sample provider rather than from assay-based typing.

Whole blood was collected in K2EDTA tubes by collaborating institutions according to the institutions' own protocols. For TCRbeta analysis, collaborator samples were shipped as frozen whole blood, as isolated PBMCs, or as DNA extracted from either sample type. TCRbeta CDR3 regions were amplified from genomic DNA using the immunoSEQ Assay, a bias-controlled multiplex PCR. Regarding the original processing steps: The number of nucleated cells in each sample was estimated from the amplification of reference gene primers within the assay. To quantify the absolute abundance of each unique TCRbeta CDR3 rearrangement, sequence reads were collapsed and filtered. For each sample, productive Simpson clonality was calculated by taking the square root of Simpson's diversity index across productive rearrangements. What TCRdb holds here is the immuneACCESS table cut down to in-frame rearrangements. Part of the clones is not present; checked against another copy, under half of the missing clones reflect an unresolved V gene, and the others are unexplained. The DNA was the basis for D and trimming; V, J and clone size are from that table. The sample data list about 62,000 clones, and 70% to 85% of these were observed just once. Of the sample, roughly 21% falls within the top ten clones.

The germline V gene (reference sequence) sets CDR1 to MNHNY and CDR2 to SVGAGI. From its cysteine to its phenylalanine, the CDR3 spans 17 amino acids. Kept here is only the CDR3 DNA, which spans 51 bases and is read in frame from base 1. V has 5 bases trimmed and J has 7 bases trimmed; junction bases matching no gene number 11. On this clone: It has no known antigen specificity. Base qualities were left out, and no much larger clone turns up one base away.

On the study overall, not on this receptor specifically: The amount of clinical and demographic metadata varied by source and participant and was provided uncurated.

This receptor chain uses TRBV6-6 and TRBJ1-6; TRBD1 matches 10 bases in the middle. Material: peripheral blood. This sequence originates from a woman aged 80 or over with active or convalescent COVID-19. The DNA sequence follows: TGTGCCAGCAGTCCGCAGACAGGGGGCAAGGGGAATTCACCCCTCCACTTT. It specifies CASSPQTGGKGNSPLHF.